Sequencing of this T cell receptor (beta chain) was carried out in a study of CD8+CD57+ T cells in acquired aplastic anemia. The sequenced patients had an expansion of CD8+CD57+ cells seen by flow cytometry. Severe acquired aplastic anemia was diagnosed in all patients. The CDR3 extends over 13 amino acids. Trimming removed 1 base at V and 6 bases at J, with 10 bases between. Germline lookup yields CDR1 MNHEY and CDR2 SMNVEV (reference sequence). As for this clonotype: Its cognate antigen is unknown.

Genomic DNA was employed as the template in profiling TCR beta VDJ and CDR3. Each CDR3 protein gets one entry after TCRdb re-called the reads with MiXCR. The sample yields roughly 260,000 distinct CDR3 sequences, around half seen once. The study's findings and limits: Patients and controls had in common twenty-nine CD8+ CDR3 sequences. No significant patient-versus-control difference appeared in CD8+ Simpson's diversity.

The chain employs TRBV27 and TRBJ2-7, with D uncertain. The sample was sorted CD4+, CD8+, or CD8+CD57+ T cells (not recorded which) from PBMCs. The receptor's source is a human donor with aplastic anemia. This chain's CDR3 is CASSLWPAGEQYF. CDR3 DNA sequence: TGTGCCAGCAGTTTATGGCCGGCCGGCGAGCAGTACTTC.